This TCR beta chain is from a study of graft-versus-host responses after intestinal transplantation. On the study more broadly: Anti-thymocyte globulin was used for induction in all recipients, who then took tacrolimus and steroids for 3 to 4 years.

Repertoires were generated with immunoSEQ multiplex PCR, while TCRdb's copy carries only in-frame clones and drops some. The data hold 25,000 or so clones, with roughly nine tenths observed a single time. Study-wide results and caveats: Across patients carrying graft-donor T cell macrochimerism, allografts held high graft-versus-host to host-versus-graft clonal ratios.

Germline assignment: CDR1 LNHDA and CDR2 SQIVND (reference sequence). CDR3 length: 15 amino acids. V was shortened by 0 bases and J by 8 bases, with 13 bases between the two germline ends. About this clone: Its antigen is as yet unknown.

Sequenced here: PBMCs, sampled approximately 38 days after intestinal transplant. V and J are TRBV19 and TRBJ2-2; D unclear. The TCR originated in a human patient who received an intestinal transplant, so some T cells may come from the graft donor. CDR3 DNA: TGTGCCAGTAGTATAGAAACACTTAGTCAGGGGGAGCTGTTTTTT. It codes for CASSIETLSQGELFF.